Sequencing of this T cell receptor (beta chain) was carried out in a study of T cell repertoires in cytomegalovirus infection. Background on the study: Matching HLA type, along with CMV infection, was indicated by public TCR beta signatures.

TCRdb fed the reads into MiXCR, producing one record per CDR3 protein. Counted here are 550,000 to 850,000 distinct CDR3 sequences, around a third occurring once; the ten biggest clones make up 18%. The sample holds a few counts of this clonotype. Its target is unknown. After removal of 2 bases from V and 13 bases from J, the junction contained 18 bases not matched to a gene. The CDR3 loop spans 19 amino acids. Germline CDR1 reads SGHVS; CDR2 reads FNYEAQ. The sequenced sample was cultured PBMCs, obtained from culture after CMV antigen stimulation. This TCR came from a human donor in good health (CMV status not recorded). Some clones in this sample may be carry-over from other donors' samples. The chain employs TRBV7-6 and TRBJ1-6; 12 bases are shared with TRBD1. CDR3 sequence: CASSLSPPPGQGARGPLHF. The CDR3, as DNA: TGTGCCAGCAGCTTATCCCCGCCACCGGGACAGGGGGCGAGGGGGCCCCTCCACTTT. The full variable domain, completed using reference TRBV7-6 and TRBJ1-6, is GAGVSQSPRYKVTKRGQDVALRCDPISGHVSLYWYRQALGQGPEFLTYFNYEAQQDKSGLPNDRFSAERPEGSISTLTIQRTEQRDSAMYRCASSLSPPPGQGARGPLHFGNGTRLTVT.